This is a list of T cell receptor beta chains from one sample in a study of glioma-infiltrating T cells. TCRdb itself ran the multiplex PCR reads through MiXCR, one entry per CDR3 protein. The sample lists about 400,000 distinct CDR3 sequences; 41% were seen once. The specimen sequenced was glioma tissue, nonneoplastic brain tissue, or PBMCs (not recorded which). Receptors originate from a human donor with low-grade glioma or glioblastoma, undergoing nonglioma brain surgery, or in good health (not recorded which). The CDR3 runs from the conserved cysteine through the conserved F or W. A D gene is named only where the DNA matches it firmly. Rows may omit the clone size; those that give it use once, few, many or a size class.

d_gene	v_gene	abundance	len	j_gene	CDR3nt	CDR3aa
-	TRBV7-2	-	15	TRBJ1-4	TGTGCCAGCAGCTTCGGAGGGACCCGGGGTGAAAAACTGTTTTTT	CASSFGGTRGEKLFF
TRBD1	TRBV4-3	-	16	TRBJ1-1	TGCGCCAGCAGCCAAGGTTACAGGGGGCAGTTCACTGAAGCTTTCTTT	CASSQGYRGQFTEAFF
-	TRBV5-1	-	12	TRBJ2-5	TGCGCCAGCAGCTTGGCATTGGAGACCCAGTACTTC	CASSLALETQYF
-	TRBV7-8	few	15	TRBJ2-1	TGTGCCAGCAGTTCTGACATACCGAAATACAATGAGCAGTTCTTC	CASSSDIPKYNEQFF
TRBD1	TRBV12-3/TRBV12-4	-	13	TRBJ1-1	TGTGCCAGCAGTCCACGGACAGGGATACAGGCTTTCTTT	CASSPRTGIQAFF
TRBD1	TRBV20-1	-	16	TRBJ2-1	TGCAGTGCTACCAAACCGGGACAGAGCTCCTACAATGAGCAGTTCTTC	CSATKPGQSSYNEQFF
TRBD1	TRBV28	few	17	TRBJ2-6	TGTGCCAGCGGGCAGGGACAGGGGCACTCTGGGGCCAACGTCCTGACTTTC	CASGQGQGHSGANVLTF
TRBD2	TRBV7-9	-	15	TRBJ2-1	TGTGCCAGCAGCCCCCGGGGACTAGCCCAGGTTGAGCAGTTCTTC	CASSPRGLAQVEQFF
TRBD2	TRBV4-1	-	17	TRBJ2-1	TGCGCCAGCAGCCAAAGGCCTAGCGGGAGTTCCTACAATGAGCAGTTCTTC	CASSQRPSGSSYNEQFF
TRBD2	TRBV28	once	16	TRBJ2-7	TGTGCCAGCAGTCCATCGTGGGGGGGAGAAGCCTACAAGCAGTACTTC	CASSPSWGGEAYKQYF
-	TRBV7-9	-	14	TRBJ1-5	TGTGCCAGCAGCTTCGGACAGAGCAATCAGCCCCAGCATTTT	CASSFGQSNQPQHF
-	TRBV7-8	-	14	TRBJ2-6	TGTGCCAGCAGCTTAGACTCTGGGGCCAACGTCCTGACTTTC	CASSLDSGANVLTF
-	TRBV28	many	15	TRBJ1-2	TGTGCCAGCAGTTTCCCCAGAGGGGCCCAAGGTGGCTACACCTTC	CASSFPRGAQGGYTF
TRBD1	TRBV6-5	few	13	TRBJ2-1	TGTGCCAGCAGTTACGGACAGGGAAGTGAGCAGTTCTTC	CASSYGQGSEQFF
-	TRBV7-2	-	15	TRBJ1-2	TGTGCCAGCAGCTTAGCTCATGGGTCAAGGGAGGACTACACCTTC	CASSLAHGSREDYTF
-	TRBV28	-	17	TRBJ2-5	TGTGCCAGCAGTTTGCCCAAGCGGGGTGCAGGGGAAGAGACCCAGTACTTC	CASSLPKRGAGEETQYF
TRBD2	TRBV28	few	17	TRBJ2-1	TGTGCCAGCAGTATTCCCTTCCGGGAGGGGGATTACAATGTGCAGTTCTTC	CASSIPFREGDYNVQFF
TRBD2	TRBV20-1	-	14	TRBJ2-1	TGCAGTGCTGCTCGGACTAGCGTCTACAATGAGCAGTTCTTC	CSAARTSVYNEQFF
-	TRBV25-1	-	14	TRBJ1-4	TGTGCCAGCAGTTCGCCCGGGACTCTTGAAAAACTGTTTTTT	CASSSPGTLEKLFF
TRBD1	TRBV7-2	-	16	TRBJ2-6	TGTGCCAGCAGCGCGACCACAGGGGCCGGGGCCAACGTCCTGACTTTC	CASSATTGAGANVLTF
-	TRBV28	many	12	TRBJ2-1	TGTGCCAGCAGGACAACCTACAATGAGCAGTTCTTC	CASRTTYNEQFF
-	TRBV10-3	few	15	TRBJ1-1	TGTGCCATCAGTGTAGGCAGGGGAGTAGGCACTGAAGCTTTCTTT	CAISVGRGVGTEAFF
-	TRBV7-2	-	14	TRBJ2-4	TGTGCCAGCAGCTCCCGGGACGAGAGGGACATTCAGTACTTC	CASSSRDERDIQYF
TRBD2	TRBV27	-	16	TRBJ2-7	TGTGCCAGCAGTCTGGGGACTAGCGGGAGGAGGTACGAGCAGTACTTC	CASSLGTSGRRYEQYF
-	TRBV7-9	-	15	TRBJ1-1	TGTGCCAGCACAGGTTCGTTTGGACAGTACACTGAAGCTTTCTTT	CASTGSFGQYTEAFF
-	TRBV29-1	-	12	TRBJ2-5	TGCAGCGTTGGAGTCTACGAAGAGACCCAGTACTTC	CSVGVYEETQYF
TRBD1	TRBV6-4	-	15	TRBJ1-1	TGTGCCAGCAGTGACTGGGGACAGGGGCACACTGAAGCTTTCTTT	CASSDWGQGHTEAFF
-	TRBV6-2/TRBV6-3	medium-sized	15	TRBJ2-1	TGTGCCAGCACCGTGGATGGGCAACTTTACAATGAGCAGTTCTTC	CASTVDGQLYNEQFF
-	TRBV25-1	few	16	TRBJ2-4	TGTGCCAGCTCAGACGCGGTCGCGGGTGGCAAAAACATTCAGTACTTC	CASSDAVAGGKNIQYF
-	TRBV9	-	16	TRBJ2-1	TGTGCCAGCAGCGGCGCGGGGGCCCAATCATACAATGAGCAGTTCTTC	CASSGAGAQSYNEQFF
-	TRBV4-3	-	16	TRBJ2-2	TGCGCCAGCAGCCAAGAAGGGCACACCTACACCGGGGAGCTGTTTTTT	CASSQEGHTYTGELFF